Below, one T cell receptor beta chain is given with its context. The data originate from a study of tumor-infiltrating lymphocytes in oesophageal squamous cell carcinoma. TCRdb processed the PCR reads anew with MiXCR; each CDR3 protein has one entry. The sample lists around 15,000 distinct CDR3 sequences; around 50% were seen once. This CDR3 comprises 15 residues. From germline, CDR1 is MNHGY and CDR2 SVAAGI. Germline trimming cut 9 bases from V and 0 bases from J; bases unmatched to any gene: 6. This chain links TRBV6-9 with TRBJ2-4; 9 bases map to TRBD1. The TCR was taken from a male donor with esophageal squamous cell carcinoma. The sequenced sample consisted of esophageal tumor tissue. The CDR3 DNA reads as TGTGCCAGTACAGGGGGCTCCCTAGCCAAAAACATTCAGTACTTC. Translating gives CASTGGSLAKNIQYF.